A selection of T cell receptor beta chains follows, all from one sample in a study of blood T cell repertoires in COVID-19. The protocol was immunoSEQ multiplex PCR, while the TCRdb copy is restricted to in-frame clones and leaves out a portion. The sample has tens of thousands of clones; approximately 85% are singletons. Material for sequencing was peripheral blood. The receptors shown here come from a woman of 80 years or more with COVID-19, enrolled during active disease. Both conserved end residues are part of each CDR3. The D gene is left open where the match is weak. The size field is filled for only some rows; it gives once, few, many or a size class.

TGTGCCAGCAGCTTACGAGCCCCCACAGGGTATAACTATGGCTACACCTTC,CASSLRAPTGYNYGYTF,TRBJ1-2,TRBV7-8,-,-
TGTGCCAGCAGTGAACCCCGGGACAGGGGCTCCTACGAGCAGTACTTC,CASSEPRDRGSYEQYF,TRBJ2-7,TRBV6-1,few,TRBD1
TGTGCCAGCAGTTCACCGGGACGGGGGGACTATGGCTACACCTTC,CASSSPGRGDYGYTF,TRBJ1-2,TRBV6-2/TRBV6-3,once,-
TGTGCCAGCAGTTACACGGGGGAAAGGCCCTACAATGAGCAGTTCTTC,CASSYTGERPYNEQFF,TRBJ2-1,TRBV6-2/TRBV6-3,-,-
TGTGCCAGCAGTGAATGGAGCGAAAGCTCCTACGAGCAGTACTTC,CASSEWSESSYEQYF,TRBJ2-7,TRBV6-1,many,-
TGTGCCAGCAGTGAATATGGGGGGTTCCTCTCTGGGGCCAACGTCCTGACTTTC,CASSEYGGFLSGANVLTF,TRBJ2-6,TRBV6-1,-,-
TGTGCCAGCAGCCAAGGGGCAGGGACAGGGGCCTCCGGGGAGCTGTTTTTT,CASSQGAGTGASGELFF,TRBJ2-2,TRBV14,-,TRBD1
TGTGCCAGCAGCGGATACAGGGGGCAGGTTGGCTACACCTTC,CASSGYRGQVGYTF,TRBJ1-2,TRBV9,few,TRBD1
TGTGCCAGCAGTTCCCGACAGGCGCCAGTCTATGGCTACACCTTC,CASSSRQAPVYGYTF,TRBJ1-2,TRBV6-2/TRBV6-3,-,-
TGCAGCGTGTGGGGACTAGCGTATGAAGAGACCCAGTACTTC,CSVWGLAYEETQYF,TRBJ2-5,TRBV29-1,few,TRBD2
TGTGCCAGCAGCCCAAGCACAGATACGCAGTATTTT,CASSPSTDTQYF,TRBJ2-3,TRBV7-2,-,-
TGTGCCAGCAGCGTATACTTTGTTGACGGGGGACAGACCGGGGAGCTGTTTTTT,CASSVYFVDGGQTGELFF,TRBJ2-2,TRBV9,-,-
TGTGCCAGCAGGCCCCGGGACAGGGACATCTATGGCTACACCTTC,CASRPRDRDIYGYTF,TRBJ1-2,TRBV5-4,-,TRBD1
TGCGCCAGCCGACGAACAGGATTTTTCGCTGAAGCTTTCTTT,CASRRTGFFAEAFF,TRBJ1-1,TRBV5-1,-,-
TGTGCCAGCTCACCGGGACTTCGTTCCTTTTACAATGAGCAGTTCTTC,CASSPGLRSFYNEQFF,TRBJ2-1,TRBV18,-,-
TGTGCCAGCAGCTCCCCAGCGGCTCACAATGAGCAGTTCTTC,CASSSPAAHNEQFF,TRBJ2-1,TRBV5-6,-,-
TGTGCCAGCAGTTTAGGTCCGTTCGGATTGGAAGCAGCTAGGCCTGAAGCTTTCTTT,CASSLGPFGLEAARPEAFF,TRBJ1-1,TRBV27,-,-
TGTGCCACCCAGGGTACTTCTCGGCTGGGTGAGCAGTTCTTC,CATQGTSRLGEQFF,TRBJ2-1,TRBV24-1,-,-
TGTGCCAGCAGTTACTCCGGGACAGGTCCCTACGAGCAGTACTTC,CASSYSGTGPYEQYF,TRBJ2-7,TRBV6-5,-,TRBD1
TGTGCCAGCAGCCAGGACAGGGGACGCTACACCTTC,CASSQDRGRYTF,TRBJ1-2,TRBV6-2/TRBV6-3,-,TRBD1
TGTGCCAGCAGCGTAGACAGGGGATTCACAGATACGCAGTATTTT,CASSVDRGFTDTQYF,TRBJ2-3,TRBV9,-,TRBD1
TGTGCCAGCAACTCCCGGGGCGGGAGGGGGGATACGCAGTATTTT,CASNSRGGRGDTQYF,TRBJ2-3,TRBV28,-,TRBD2
TGCGCCAGCAGCCCCTGGGAGGGGAGTGAAAAACTGTTTTTT,CASSPWEGSEKLFF,TRBJ1-4,TRBV4-1,-,-
TGTGCCAGCAGCTCGACTAGCGGGGGGGCCTGGGAGCAGTTCTTC,CASSSTSGGAWEQFF,TRBJ2-1,TRBV5-4,-,TRBD2
TGCGCCAGCAGCCAAGTCCACGGGCAGGGATTTCAGCCCCAGCATTTT,CASSQVHGQGFQPQHF,TRBJ1-5,TRBV4-3,-,-
TGTGCCAGCAGTGACCGGGACAGGGAGTTCGGCTACACCTTC,CASSDRDREFGYTF,TRBJ1-2,TRBV2,-,TRBD1
TGTGCCAGCAGCCCCCGGGACTCAGCGGTCCACGAGCAGTACTTC,CASSPRDSAVHEQYF,TRBJ2-7,TRBV28,-,-
TGTGCCAGCAGCCCAATCGGGCGGAGGACTGAAGCTTTCTTT,CASSPIGRRTEAFF,TRBJ1-1,TRBV3-1/TRBV3-2,-,-